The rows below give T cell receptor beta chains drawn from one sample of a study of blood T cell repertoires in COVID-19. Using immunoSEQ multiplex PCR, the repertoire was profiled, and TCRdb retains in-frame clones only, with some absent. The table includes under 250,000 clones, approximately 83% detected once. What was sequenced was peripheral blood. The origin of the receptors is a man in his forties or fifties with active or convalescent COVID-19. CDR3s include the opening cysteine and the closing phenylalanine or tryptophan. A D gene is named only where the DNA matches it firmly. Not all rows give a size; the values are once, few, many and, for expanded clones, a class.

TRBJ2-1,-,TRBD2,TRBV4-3,TGCGCCAGCAGCCCGGATGGGGGGGGGTTGTACAATGAGCAGTTCTTC,CASSPDGGGLYNEQFF
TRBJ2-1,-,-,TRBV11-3,TGTGCCAGCAGCCCAGGATCTAACGGTGGTGAGCAGTTCTTC,CASSPGSNGGEQFF
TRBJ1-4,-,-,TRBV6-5,TGTGCCAGCACCCCCCGCCAGGGAAACGAAAAACTGTTTTTT,CASTPRQGNEKLFF
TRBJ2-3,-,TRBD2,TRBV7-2,TGTGCCAGCAGCTTAGGGTTGCGGGGGGGTACAGATACGCAGTATTTT,CASSLGLRGGTDTQYF
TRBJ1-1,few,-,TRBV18,TGTGCCAGCTCACCATCAGGTCCAGGGAACACTGAAGCTTTCTTT,CASSPSGPGNTEAFF
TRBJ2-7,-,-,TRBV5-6,TGTGCCAGCAGCTTGATACAGAGAACCTACGAGCAGTACTTC,CASSLIQRTYEQYF
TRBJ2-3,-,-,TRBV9,TGTGCCAGCAGCGACCTTAGGAGGTCTAGCACAGATACGCAGTATTTT,CASSDLRRSSTDTQYF
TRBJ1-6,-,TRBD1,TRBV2,TGTGCCAGCAGTGAGTGGACAGGCGCTAATTCACCCCTCCACTTT,CASSEWTGANSPLHF
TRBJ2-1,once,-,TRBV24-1,TGTGCCACCAGTGATCGTACAGGGAGCTCCTACAATGAGCAGTTCTTC,CATSDRTGSSYNEQFF
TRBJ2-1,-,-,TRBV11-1,TGTGCCAGCAGCCCCCGCCGGGGGATCTCCTACAATGAGCAGTTCTTC,CASSPRRGISYNEQFF